This T cell receptor (beta chain) was obtained from a study of response to subunit inactivated influenza vaccine. In germline, CDR1 is MGHDK, CDR2 SYGVNS. V shed 4 bases and J shed 8 bases, with 26 bases lying between them. The CDR3 sequence is 17 residues long. TCRdb ran MiXCR on the RT-PCR reads and lists one entry per CDR3 protein. Among about 540,000 distinct CDR3 sequences listed, around 25% were seen once. Separately, the same data were catalogued under a study of T cells expressing NK-cell markers. That paper notes: The authors made TCR beta cDNA libraries by 5'RACE template switching. This switching added a universal primer site and UMIs. One of the eight sequenced donors was seronegative, whereas the other seven were HCMV-seropositive. Restriction of the sorted population to alpha-beta TCR T cells was achieved in several experiments with an anti-gamma-delta TCR antibody.

The sequence came from a middle-aged man who received an inactivated influenza vaccine. The material sequenced was CD4+ T cells sorted from PBMCs, taken about 12 days after vaccination. The V and J genes are TRBV25-1 and TRBJ1-2, with D maybe TRBD1 (5 bases). CDR3 nucleotides: TGTGCCAGCAGTGCCATACGTGTGGAGGGGCCCGAGGAAGGCTACACCTTC. This gives the protein CASSAIRVEGPEEGYTF.